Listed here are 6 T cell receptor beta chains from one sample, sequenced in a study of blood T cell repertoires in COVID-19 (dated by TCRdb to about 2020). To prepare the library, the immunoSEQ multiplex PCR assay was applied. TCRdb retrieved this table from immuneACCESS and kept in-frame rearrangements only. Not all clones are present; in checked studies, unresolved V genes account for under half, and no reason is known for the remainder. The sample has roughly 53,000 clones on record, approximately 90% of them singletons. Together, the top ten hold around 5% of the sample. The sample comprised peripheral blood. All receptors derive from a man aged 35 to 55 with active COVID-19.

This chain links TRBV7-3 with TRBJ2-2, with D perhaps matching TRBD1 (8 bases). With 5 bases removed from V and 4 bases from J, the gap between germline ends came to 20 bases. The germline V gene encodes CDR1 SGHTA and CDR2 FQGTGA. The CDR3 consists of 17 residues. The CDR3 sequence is CASSRTGGAKSTGELFF. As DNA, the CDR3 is TGTGCCAGCAGCCGAACAGGGGGGGCTAAAAGCACCGGGGAGCTGTTTTTT.

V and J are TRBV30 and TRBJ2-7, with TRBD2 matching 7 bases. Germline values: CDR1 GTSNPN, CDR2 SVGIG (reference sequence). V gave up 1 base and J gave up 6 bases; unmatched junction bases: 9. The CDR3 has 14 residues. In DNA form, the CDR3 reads TGTGCCTGGAGTGGGGCTAGCGGATTACTCGAGCAGTACTTC. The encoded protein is CAWSGASGLLEQYF.

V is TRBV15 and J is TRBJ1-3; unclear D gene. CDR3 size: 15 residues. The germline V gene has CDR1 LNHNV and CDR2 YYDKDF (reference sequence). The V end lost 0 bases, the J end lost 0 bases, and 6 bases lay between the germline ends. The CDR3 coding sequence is TGTGCCACCAGCAGAGAGCAGTACTCTGGAAACACCATATATTTT. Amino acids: CATSREQYSGNTIYF.

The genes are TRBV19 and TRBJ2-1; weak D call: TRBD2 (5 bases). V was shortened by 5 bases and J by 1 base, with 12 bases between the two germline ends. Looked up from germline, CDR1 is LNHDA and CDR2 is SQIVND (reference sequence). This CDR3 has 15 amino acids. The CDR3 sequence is CASSPTRSSYNEQFF. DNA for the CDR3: TGTGCCAGTAGTCCCACTAGGAGTTCCTACAATGAGCAGTTCTTC.

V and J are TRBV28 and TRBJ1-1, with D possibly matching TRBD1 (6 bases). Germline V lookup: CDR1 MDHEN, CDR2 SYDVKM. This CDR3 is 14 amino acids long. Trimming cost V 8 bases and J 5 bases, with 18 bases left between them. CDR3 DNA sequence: TGTGCCAGCGACTCAGGGGTGAGAGAGACTGAAGCTTTCTTT. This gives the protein CASDSGVRETEAFF.

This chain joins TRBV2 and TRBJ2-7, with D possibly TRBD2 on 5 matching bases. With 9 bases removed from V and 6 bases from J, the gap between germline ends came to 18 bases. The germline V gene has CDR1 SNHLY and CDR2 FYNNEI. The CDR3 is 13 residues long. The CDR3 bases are TGTGCCAGTGATCGCCTAAAGGCGGGCGAGCAGTACTTC. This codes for CASDRLKAGEQYF.